A single sample gave rise to the 5 T cell receptor beta chains below, sequenced in a study of CD8 T cells in Susac syndrome. The RNA input was about 0.5 to 1 ug, and it was reverse transcribed with random hexamers. TCRdb processed the immunoSEQ multiplex PCR reads anew with MiXCR; each CDR3 protein has one entry. Of fewer than 200,000 distinct CDR3 sequences listed, approximately 96% are singletons. What was sequenced was CD8+ T cells from PBMCs. The source of these receptors is a human donor with multiple sclerosis.

The rearrangement joins TRBV12-5 to TRBJ2-5; D might be TRBD2 (6 bases). The CDR3 spans 11 residues. V shed 4 bases and J shed 7 bases, with 7 bases lying between them. Per the germline V gene, CDR1 is LGHNT and CDR2 is FRNRAP. The CDR3 DNA reads TGTGCTAGTGGTTACGGGGGGACCCAGTACTTC. It encodes CASGYGGTQYF. Full variable domain (rest looked up from reference TRBV12-5 and TRBJ2-5): DARVTQTPRHKVTEMGQEVTMRCQPILGHNTVFWYRQTMMQGLELLAYFRNRAPLDDSGMPKDRFSAEMPDATLATLKIQPSEPRDSAVYFCASGYGGTQYFGPGTRLLVL.

The chain combines TRBV29-1 with TRBJ2-7; 7 positions agree with TRBD1. The CDR3 contains 13 residues. The V segment lost 3 bases and the J segment 3 bases; nucleotides outside the gene matches: 5. Looked up from germline, CDR1 is SQVTM and CDR2 is ANQGSEA. Written as DNA, the CDR3 is TGCAGCGTTGAGTGGCAGGGGGACTACGAGCAGTACTTC. The encoded protein is CSVEWQGDYEQYF.

Comments on this clonotype: A read error may produce the germline difference seen at one junction end. The chain couples TRBV27 to TRBJ2-7; TRBD2 is a possible D gene (6 bases). This CDR3 region has 13 residues. CDR1 MNHEY and CDR2 SMNVEV come from the germline V gene (reference sequence). The DNA of the CDR3 is TGTGCCAGCAGTTCCCATCCGGGAGACGAGCAGCACTTC. Encoded protein: CASSSHPGDEQHF.

The V call is TRBV20-1, the J call TRBJ2-5; D gene uncertain. V was pared by 3 bases and J by 13 bases, with 15 bases between. Germline V lookup: CDR1 DFQATT, CDR2 SNEGSKA (reference sequence). The CDR3 is made up of 11 amino acids. The CDR3 nucleotides read TGCAGTGCTAGTTCCGGGCCTAATCTGTACTTC. This gives the protein CSASSGPNLYF.

This chain connects TRBV15 to TRBJ2-1; D gene unclear. V shed 0 bases and J shed 1 base, with 10 bases lying between them. Looked up from germline, CDR1 is LNHNV and CDR2 is YYDKDF (reference sequence). The CDR3 runs 16 residues. For the CDR3, the DNA is TGTGCCACCAGCAGAGAACCAAGGCCATCCTACAATGAGCAGTTCTTC. Amino acid sequence: CATSREPRPSYNEQFF.